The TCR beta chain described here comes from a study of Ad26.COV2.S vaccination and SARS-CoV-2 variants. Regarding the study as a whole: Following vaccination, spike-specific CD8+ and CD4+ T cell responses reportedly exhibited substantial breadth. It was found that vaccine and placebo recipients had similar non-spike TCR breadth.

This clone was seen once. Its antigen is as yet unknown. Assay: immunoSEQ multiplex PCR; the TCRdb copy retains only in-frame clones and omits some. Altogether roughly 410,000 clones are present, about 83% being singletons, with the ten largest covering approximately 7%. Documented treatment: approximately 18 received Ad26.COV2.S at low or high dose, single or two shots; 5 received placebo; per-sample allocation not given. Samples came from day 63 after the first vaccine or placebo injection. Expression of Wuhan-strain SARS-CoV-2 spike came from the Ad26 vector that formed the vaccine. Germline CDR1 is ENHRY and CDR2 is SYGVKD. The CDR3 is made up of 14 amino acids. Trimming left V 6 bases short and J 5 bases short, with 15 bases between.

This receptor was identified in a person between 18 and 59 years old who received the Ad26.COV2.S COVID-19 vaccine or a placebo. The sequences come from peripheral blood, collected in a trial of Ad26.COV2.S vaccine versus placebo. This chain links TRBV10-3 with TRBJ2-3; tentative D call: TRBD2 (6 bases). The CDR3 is CAIRLGTLGDTQYF. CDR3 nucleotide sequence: TGTGCCATCAGGTTGGGGACTTTAGGAGATACGCAGTATTTT.